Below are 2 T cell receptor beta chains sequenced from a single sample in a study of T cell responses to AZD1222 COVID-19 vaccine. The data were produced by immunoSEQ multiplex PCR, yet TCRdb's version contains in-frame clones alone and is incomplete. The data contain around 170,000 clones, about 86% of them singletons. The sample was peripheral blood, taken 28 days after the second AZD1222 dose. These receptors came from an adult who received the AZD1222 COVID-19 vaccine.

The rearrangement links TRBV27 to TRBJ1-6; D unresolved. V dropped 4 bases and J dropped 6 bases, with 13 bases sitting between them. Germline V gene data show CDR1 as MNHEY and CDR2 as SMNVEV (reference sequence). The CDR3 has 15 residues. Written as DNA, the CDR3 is TGTGCCAGCAGTTGGTCGACTTTGAGTAATTCACCCCTCCACTTT. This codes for CASSWSTLSNSPLHF.

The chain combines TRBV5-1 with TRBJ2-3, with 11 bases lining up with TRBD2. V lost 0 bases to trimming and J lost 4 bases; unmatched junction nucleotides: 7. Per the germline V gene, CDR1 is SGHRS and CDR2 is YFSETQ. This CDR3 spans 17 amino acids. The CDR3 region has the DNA TGCGCCAGCAGCTTGGGAGTAGCGGGGGGGTCCGCAGATACGCAGTATTTT. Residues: CASSLGVAGGSADTQYF.